What follows are 11 T cell receptor beta chains derived from one specimen sequenced in a study of memory CD4+ T cells and cytomegalovirus serostatus. Single viable CD3+CD4+CD8-CD45RO+ cells were sorted as the memory CD4+ T cells. The repertoire was sequenced with immunoSEQ multiplex PCR; TCRdb's copy has only in-frame clones and lacks some. The repertoire holds tens of thousands of clones, with about 76% as singletons. Source material: memory CD4+ T cells from blood. These receptors were taken from an adult in good health and CMV-seropositive.

This chain joins TRBV7-8 and TRBJ2-7; D possibly corresponds to TRBD2 (5 bases). CDR3 length equals 16 residues. V shed 1 base and J shed 6 bases, with 19 bases lying between them. CDR1 and CDR2 from the germline V gene are SGHVS and FQNEAQ. CDR3 residues: CASSLGESRGKGEQYF. The CDR3 nucleotides read TGTGCCAGCAGCTTAGGGGAATCCCGAGGGAAAGGCGAGCAGTACTTC.

The V and J genes are TRBV23-1 and TRBJ1-1; D gene unclear. TRBV23-1 is an ORF, with its function uncertain. V lost 2 bases and J lost 0, with 13 bases in between. The CDR3 is 16 amino acids. CDR3 coding DNA: TGCGCCAGCAGTCAACTCCTTGCCGGTCTGAACACTGAAGCTTTCTTT. It yields the protein CASSQLLAGLNTEAFF.

The gene calls are TRBV12-5 and TRBJ1-1, with D perhaps matching TRBD1 (6 bases). CDR1 and CDR2 (germline): LGHNT, FRNRAP. Trimming cost V 0 bases and J 3 bases, with 17 bases left between them. The CDR3 is 17 residues long. The CDR3 region is CASGLVLVGAGDTEAFF. The CDR3 nucleotides read TGTGCTAGTGGTTTGGTATTGGTGGGGGCGGGCGACACTGAAGCTTTCTTT.

The V call is TRBV19, the J call TRBJ1-2; the match to TRBD1 covers 7 bases. This CDR3 has 17 amino acids. Looked up from germline, CDR1 is LNHDA and CDR2 is SQIVND (reference sequence). The V and J ends lost 3 bases and 1 base, in that order; junction bases with no gene match: 11. The CDR3 is CASSILDPRDSNYGYTF. In DNA form, the CDR3 reads TGTGCCAGTAGTATCCTGGACCCCCGGGACAGTAACTATGGCTACACCTTC.

This clone was detected a few times. This CDR3 reads CASRGGGNTIYF. The CDR3 DNA reads as TGTGCCAGCAGAGGGGGAGGAAACACCATATATTTT. This chain connects TRBV2 to TRBJ1-3; tentative D call: TRBD1 (6 bases). CDR3 length: 12 residues. V gave up 6 bases and J gave up 4 bases, with 7 bases separating them. Germline loops: CDR1 SNHLY, CDR2 FYNNEI.

The chain recombines TRBV6-1 with TRBJ1-5; no clear D. V was shortened by 0 bases and J by 4 bases, with 4 bases between the two germline ends. Germline V lookup: CDR1 MNHNS, CDR2 SASEGT. The CDR3 contains 13 residues. This CDR3 is CASSEAWNQPQHF. The CDR3 DNA reads TGTGCCAGCAGTGAAGCCTGGAATCAGCCCCAGCATTTT.

This clone has a handful of counts. The chain recombines TRBV19 with TRBJ2-1, with TRBD2 identical over 7 bases. Germline loops: CDR1 LNHDA, CDR2 SQIVND (reference sequence). V trimming: 5 bases; J trimming: 1 base; junction bases outside the gene matches: 5. There are 15 residues in the CDR3. The CDR3 region is CASSPARGSYNEQFF. The CDR3 DNA reads TGTGCCAGTAGTCCCGCGCGGGGGTCCTACAATGAGCAGTTCTTC.

The chain links TRBV7-9 to TRBJ1-4, with 7 bases that match TRBD1. Germline assignment: CDR1 SEHNR and CDR2 FQNEAQ (reference sequence). V lost 0 bases to trimming and J lost 7 bases; unmatched junction nucleotides: 5. This CDR3 spans 15 amino acids. The CDR3 sequence: CASSLARSGGEKLFF. The CDR3 DNA is TGTGCCAGCAGCTTAGCTCGGTCAGGGGGTGAAAAACTGTTTTTT.

The chain uses TRBV18 and TRBJ1-5; no firm D call. Germline V gene lookup returns CDR1 KGHSH and CDR2 LQKENI. Trimming took off 2 bases at V and 3 bases at J, with 11 bases between the two ends. The CDR3 extends over 15 amino acids. CDR3 amino acids: CASSPSASPNQPQHF. CDR3 nucleotides: TGTGCCAGCTCACCATCGGCCAGCCCCAATCAGCCCCAGCATTTT.

The rearrangement uses TRBV7-3 and TRBJ2-5; D is uncertain. V was shortened by 4 bases and J by 4 bases, with 10 bases between the two germline ends. Germline V gene lookup returns CDR1 SGHTA and CDR2 FQGTGA. This CDR3 is built from 13 residues. The CDR3 nucleotides read TGTGCCAGCAGCTCACTCTGGGGAGAGACCCAGTACTTC. Encoded protein: CASSSLWGETQYF.

The chain recombines TRBV20-1 with TRBJ2-7; D is uncertain. V dropped 7 bases and J dropped 0 bases, with 7 bases sitting between them. The CDR3 covers 11 residues. Germline loops: CDR1 DFQATT, CDR2 SNEGSKA (reference sequence). CDR3 in DNA: TGCAGTGGGCGGAGCTCCTACGAGCAGTACTTC. Translated: CSGRSSYEQYF.